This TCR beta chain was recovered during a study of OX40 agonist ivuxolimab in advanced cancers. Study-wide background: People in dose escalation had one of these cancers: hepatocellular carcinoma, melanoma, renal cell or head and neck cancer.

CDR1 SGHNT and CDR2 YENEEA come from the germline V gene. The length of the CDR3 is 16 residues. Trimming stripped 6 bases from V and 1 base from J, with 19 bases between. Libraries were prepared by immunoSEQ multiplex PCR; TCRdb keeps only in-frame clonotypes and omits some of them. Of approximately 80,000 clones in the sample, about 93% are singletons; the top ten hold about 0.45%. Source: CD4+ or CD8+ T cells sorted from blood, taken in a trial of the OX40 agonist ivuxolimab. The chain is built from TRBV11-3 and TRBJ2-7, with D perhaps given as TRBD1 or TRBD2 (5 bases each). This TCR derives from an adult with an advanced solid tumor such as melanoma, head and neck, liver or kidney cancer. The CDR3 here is CASSLPGTELSYEQYF. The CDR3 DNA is TGTGCCAGCAGTCTTCCGGGGACGGAGCTTTCCTACGAGCAGTACTTC.